The 28 T cell receptor beta chains reported below all come from one sample, sequenced in a study of blood T cell repertoires in COVID-19. Produced via immunoSEQ multiplex PCR; TCRdb's table is partial and in-frame only. The sample lists roughly 100,000 clones; about 70% were seen once. The sequenced sample was peripheral blood. The source is a human donor with acute or convalescent COVID-19. The donor label of this sample is uncertain.

The chain is built from TRBV24-1 and TRBJ2-3; D is possibly TRBD2 (6 bases). In germline, CDR1 is KGHDR, CDR2 SFDVKD. This CDR3 is built from 14 residues. V dropped 12 bases and J dropped 1 base, with 16 bases sitting between them. The CDR3 coding sequence is TGTGCCGTGGGATGGGGGGTAGGCACAGATACGCAGTATTTT. Protein product: CAVGWGVGTDTQYF.

The gene calls are TRBV18 and TRBJ2-7; no definite D call. Trimming took 3 bases from V and 6 from J, leaving 15 bases between them. Germline values: CDR1 KGHSH, CDR2 LQKENI. The CDR3 totals 14 residues. The CDR3 loop reads CASSPELPPSEQYF. CDR3 nucleotides: TGTGCCAGCTCACCGGAGTTGCCCCCCAGCGAGCAGTACTTC.

This rearrangement joins TRBV21-1 to TRBJ2-7; TRBD1 is the table's D call, not checked against the DNA. TRBV21-1 is shown as a pseudogene. The CDR3 has 15 amino acids. As DNA, the CDR3 is TGTGCCAGCAGCAAAGGTCGCAGGGCCAACTACGAGCAGTACTTC. Translation: CASSKGRRANYEQYF.

This chain joins TRBV18 and TRBJ1-2, with 7 bases fitting TRBD1. The CDR3 totals 15 residues. From germline, CDR1 is KGHSH and CDR2 LQKENI. The V segment lost 8 bases and the J segment 4 bases; nucleotides outside the gene matches: 13. CDR3 nucleotide sequence: TGTGCCAGCAATAACAGGGGAAACCTCCTCTATGGCTACACCTTC. Its translation is CASNNRGNLLYGYTF.

The chain is built from TRBV2 and TRBJ2-2; 8 bases are shared with TRBD1. V lost 7 bases, J lost 3 bases, and 4 bases stayed unmatched. The CDR3 has 14 residues. Looked up from germline, CDR1 is SNHLY and CDR2 is FYNNEI. CDR3 residues: CASNGQGYTGELFF. CDR3 nucleotide sequence: TGTGCCAGCAACGGACAGGGTTACACCGGGGAGCTGTTTTTT.

This chain joins TRBV9 and TRBJ1-2, with D possibly being TRBD1 (6 bases). From germline, CDR1 is SGDLS and CDR2 YYNGEE. The V and J ends lost 7 bases and 5 bases respectively, with 12 bases between them. The CDR3 length is 12 residues. The CDR3 loop is CASGQTGYGYTF. Here the CDR3 DNA reads TGTGCCAGCGGTCAAACAGGGTATGGCTACACCTTC. Based on the CDR3 plus reference TRBV9 and TRBJ1-2, the full variable domain is DSGVTQTPKHLITATGQRVTLRCSPRSGDLSVYWYQQSLDQGLQFLIQYYNGEERAKGNILERFSAQQFPDLHSELNLSSLELGDSALYFCASGQTGYGYTFGSGTRLTVV.

This clone was counted between two and nine times. The genes are TRBV12-5 and TRBJ2-1; possibly TRBD2 for D (5 bases). Germline V gene sequence: CDR1 LGHNT, CDR2 FRNRAP. The CDR3 has 16 amino acids. V was trimmed by 3 bases and J by 5 bases, leaving 17 bases between them. The CDR3 DNA follows: TGTGCTAGTGGTTTATCTCTCGGGTCCGGGAACAATGAGCAGTTCTTC. Amino acid sequence: CASGLSLGSGNNEQFF.

The rearrangement links TRBV30 to TRBJ1-2; D is undetermined. This CDR3 has 14 amino acids. Germline loops: CDR1 GTSNPN, CDR2 SVGIG (reference sequence). The germline V and J ends were trimmed by 3 bases and 2 bases, with 13 bases remaining between them. CDR3 in amino acids: CAWSPSTANYGYTF. The CDR3 bases are TGTGCCTGGAGCCCTTCTACAGCAAACTATGGCTACACCTTC.

A single count supports this clone. The chain recombines TRBV3-1 (or the pseudogene TRBV3-2) with TRBJ2-3, with 12 bases identical to TRBD2. The germline CDR1 and CDR2 sequences are LGHDT and YNNKEL (reference sequence). The CDR3 consists of 16 residues. V lost 1 base, J lost 6 bases, and 5 bases stayed unmatched. Here the CDR3 DNA reads TGTGCCAGCAGCCAAGGGCTAGCGGGGGGGCAGGATACGCAGTATTTT. This encodes CASSQGLAGGQDTQYF.

DNA for the CDR3: TGTGCCAGCAGTTTACCCGGGGAGACTACTAGCACAGATACGCAGTATTTT. Translated, it gives CASSLPGETTSTDTQYF. The V call is TRBV28, the J call TRBJ2-3; tentative D call: TRBD2 (5 bases). This CDR3 is built from 17 residues. V lost 2 bases to trimming and J lost 0 bases, with 15 bases between them. Per the germline V gene, CDR1 is MDHEN and CDR2 is SYDVKM.

The chain carries TRBV6-5 and TRBJ1-5; D not resolved. Germline V gives CDR1 MNHEY, CDR2 SVGAGI. The CDR3 consists of 13 residues. Trimming cost V 7 bases and J 0 bases, with 7 bases left between them. The CDR3 reads CASILNSNQPQHF. CDR3 DNA sequence: TGTGCCAGCATTCTTAATAGCAATCAGCCCCAGCATTTT.

The chain uses TRBV5-1 and TRBJ2-1; possibly TRBD1 for D (5 bases). Looked up from germline, CDR1 is SGHRS and CDR2 is YFSETQ. The CDR3 contains 15 residues. Between the trimmed V and J ends, which lost 5 bases and 12 bases, there was a span of 24 bases. CDR3 nucleotide sequence: TGCGCCAGCAGATTCAACAGTGGCCTGCGGACAAGGCAGTTCTTC. This encodes CASRFNSGLRTRQFF.

This rearrangement joins TRBV9 to TRBJ1-1; D gene ambiguous. Per germline, CDR1 SGDLS and CDR2 YYNGEE. V lost 3 bases and J 6 bases, leaving 18 bases between the germline ends. The CDR3 has 15 residues. The CDR3 nucleotides read TGTGCCAGCAGCGCGGAGGATCGGGGTTTCCCTGAAGCTTTCTTT. Protein product: CASSAEDRGFPEAFF.

This clone was counted a few times. The gene calls are TRBV5-1 and TRBJ2-3; 8 positions agree with TRBD1. The length of the CDR3 is 17 residues. The V segment lost 0 bases and the J segment 0 bases; nucleotides outside the gene matches: 6. Germline CDR1 SGHRS, CDR2 YFSETQ. The CDR3 region is CASSLASGQASTDTQYF. CDR3 sequence (DNA): TGCGCCAGCAGCTTGGCCTCGGGACAGGCGAGCACAGATACGCAGTATTTT. Full variable domain (rest looked up from reference TRBV5-1 and TRBJ2-3): KAGVTQTPRYLIKTRGQQVTLSCSPISGHRSVSWYQQTPGQGLQFLFEYFSETQRNKGNFPGRFSGRQFSNSRSEMNVSTLELGDSALYLCASSLASGQASTDTQYFGPGTRLTVL.

The chain employs TRBV9 and TRBJ2-6; possible D gene TRBD1, 7 bases. CDR1 is SGDLS and CDR2 is YYNGEE in the germline V gene. The CDR3 is 17 amino acids. V was clipped by 4 bases and J by 2 bases, with 16 bases between them. CDR3 in amino acids: CASSSPLRGAGANVLTF. CDR3 nucleotide sequence: TGTGCCAGCAGCTCCCCCCTCAGGGGGGCTGGGGCCAACGTCCTGACTTTC.

This clone was observed a handful of times. The genes are TRBV18 and TRBJ1-1; 8 positions match TRBD1. CDR1 is KGHSH, CDR2 LQKENI, per germline. The CDR3 contains 13 residues. Trimming removed 6 bases from V and 4 bases from J; junction bases left unmatched: 4. This CDR3 reads CASSQGAGTEAFF. The CDR3 region has the DNA TGTGCCAGCTCCCAGGGGGCCGGCACTGAAGCTTTCTTT.

This clone was seen just once. This chain connects TRBV7-9 to TRBJ1-2; D remains ambiguous. The V and J ends lost 1 base and 8 bases respectively, with 11 bases between them. Germline CDR1 reads SEHNR; CDR2 reads FQNEAQ (reference sequence). This CDR3 contains 13 residues. For the CDR3, the DNA is TGTGCCAGCAGCTTAGAAGGAGGTGGAGGCTACACCTTC. It encodes CASSLEGGGGYTF.

This chain joins TRBV24-1 and TRBJ1-6, with TRBD1 matching 7 bases. CDR1 and CDR2 from the germline V gene are KGHDR and SFDVKD. The CDR3 runs 16 residues. V was pared by 3 bases and J by 3 bases, with 4 bases of the junction left unmatched. DNA of the CDR3: TGTGCCACCAGTGATACGACAGGGTTCTATAATTCACCCCTCCACTTT. Translation gives CATSDTTGFYNSPLHF.

The V call is TRBV5-1, the J call TRBJ1-2, with 8 bases aligning to TRBD1. Trimming at V came to 0 bases and at J to 8 bases, leaving 9 bases not matched to a gene. Germline CDR1 SGHRS, CDR2 YFSETQ. This CDR3 is built from 15 residues. The CDR3 sequence is CASSLGRQGAFGYTF. CDR3 nucleotide sequence: TGCGCCAGCAGCTTGGGGCGTCAGGGGGCCTTCGGCTACACCTTC. Full variable domain (rest looked up from reference TRBV5-1 and TRBJ1-2): KAGVTQTPRYLIKTRGQQVTLSCSPISGHRSVSWYQQTPGQGLQFLFEYFSETQRNKGNFPGRFSGRQFSNSRSEMNVSTLELGDSALYLCASSLGRQGAFGYTFGSGTRLTVV.

V and J are TRBV11-2 and TRBJ2-1, with a weak D call TRBD2 (5 bases). Germline V gene lookup returns CDR1 SGHAT and CDR2 FQNNGV. CDR3 length equals 16 residues. Trimming cost V 5 bases and J 0 bases, with 14 bases left between them. CDR3: CASSLAGTASYNEQFF. CDR3 nucleotides: TGTGCCAGCAGCCTTGCGGGCACAGCCTCCTACAATGAGCAGTTCTTC.

The chain is built from TRBV29-1 and TRBJ2-7; 11 bases map to TRBD2. The V gene end was trimmed by 4 bases and the J gene end by 3 bases; junction bases not matched to a gene: 5. Germline CDR1 SQVTM, CDR2 ANQGSEA. The CDR3 is 14 residues long. CDR3 in amino acids: CSVGSLAGGYEQYF. The CDR3 bases are TGCAGCGTTGGTTCGCTAGCGGGGGGCTACGAGCAGTACTTC.

The chain uses TRBV6-1 and TRBJ1-3, with D unclear. The length of the CDR3 is 15 residues. The germline V gene has CDR1 MNHNS and CDR2 SASEGT. Trimming took off 2 bases at V and 3 bases at J, with 11 bases between the two ends. The CDR3 coding sequence is TGTGCCAGCAGTGAACCGGGGTTGTATGGAAACACCATATATTTT. Amino acids: CASSEPGLYGNTIYF.

This clone has just one count. The CDR3 region is CASSLGGDRGYNEQFF. The CDR3 coding sequence is TGCGCCAGCAGCTTGGGGGGGGACAGGGGGTACAATGAGCAGTTCTTC. The J gene is TRBJ2-1, the V gene TRBV5-1; 11 bases line up with TRBD1. The length of the CDR3 is 16 residues. The germline CDR1 and CDR2 sequences are SGHRS and YFSETQ. V trimming: 0 bases; J trimming: 4 bases; junction bases outside the gene matches: 3.

V and J are TRBV6-5 and TRBJ1-4, with 7 bases aligning to TRBD1. The V gene end was trimmed by 6 bases and the J gene end by 8 bases; junction bases not matched to a gene: 9. This CDR3 region has 14 residues. In germline, CDR1 is MNHEY, CDR2 SVGAGI. The DNA for the CDR3 is TGTGCCAGCAGGCAAGGACAGGCCAAGGAAAAACTGTTTTTT. Residues: CASRQGQAKEKLFF.

The rearrangement links TRBV5-1 to TRBJ2-7, with 9 bases identical to TRBD1. Unmatched junction bases numbered 6, after V lost 4 bases and J lost 4 bases. Germline V gene data show CDR1 as SGHRS and CDR2 as YFSETQ. This CDR3 has 14 amino acids. The chain's CDR3 is CASSPGTGNYEQYV. The DNA of the CDR3 is TGCGCCAGCAGCCCAGGGACAGGGAATTACGAGCAGTACGTC.

This clone has at least ten counts. This sample includes further DNA sequences coding for the same CDR3. CDR3 nucleotide sequence: TGTGCCAGCAGTCGGGACATCTCTGGAAACACCATATATTTT. Amino acids: CASSRDISGNTIYF. The chain uses TRBV2 and TRBJ1-3; D may be TRBD1 (6 bases). V lost 5 bases and J 0 bases, leaving 8 bases between the germline ends. This CDR3 is built from 14 residues. Germline loops: CDR1 SNHLY, CDR2 FYNNEI.

The V and J genes are TRBV28 and TRBJ1-1, with a weak D call TRBD1 (5 bases). This CDR3 is built from 12 residues. Per germline, CDR1 MDHEN and CDR2 SYDVKM. V was pared by 7 bases and J by 4 bases, with 10 bases between. The DNA of the CDR3 is TGTGCCAGCATTGTTACAGGCACTGAAGCTTTCTTT. Residues: CASIVTGTEAFF.

The rearrangement links TRBV5-1 to TRBJ1-5, with D unclear. This CDR3 contains 15 residues. The germline gives CDR1 SGHRS, CDR2 YFSETQ. The V and J ends lost 2 bases and 4 bases respectively, with 13 bases between them. CDR3 bases: TGCGCCAGCAGCTTAGAGGGAATGGTGAATCAGCCCCAGCATTTT. As protein: CASSLEGMVNQPQHF.